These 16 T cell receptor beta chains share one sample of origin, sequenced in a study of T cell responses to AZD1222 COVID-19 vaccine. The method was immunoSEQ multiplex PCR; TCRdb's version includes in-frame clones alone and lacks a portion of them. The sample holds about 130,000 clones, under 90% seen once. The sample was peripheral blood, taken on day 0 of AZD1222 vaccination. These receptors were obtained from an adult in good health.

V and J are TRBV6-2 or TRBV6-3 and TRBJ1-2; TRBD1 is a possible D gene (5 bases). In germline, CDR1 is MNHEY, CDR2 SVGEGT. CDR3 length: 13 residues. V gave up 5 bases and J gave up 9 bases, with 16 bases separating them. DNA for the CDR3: TGTGCCAGCAGTACAGGACTGCCTGCCAGCTACACCTTC. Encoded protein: CASSTGLPASYTF.

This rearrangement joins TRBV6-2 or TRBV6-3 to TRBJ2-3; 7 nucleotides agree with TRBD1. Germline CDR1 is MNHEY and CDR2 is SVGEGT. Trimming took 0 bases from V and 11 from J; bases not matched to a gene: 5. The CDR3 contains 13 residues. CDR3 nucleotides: TGTGCCAGCAGTTACTCAGGGGGCGGCTGGCAGTATTTT. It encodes CASSYSGGGWQYF.

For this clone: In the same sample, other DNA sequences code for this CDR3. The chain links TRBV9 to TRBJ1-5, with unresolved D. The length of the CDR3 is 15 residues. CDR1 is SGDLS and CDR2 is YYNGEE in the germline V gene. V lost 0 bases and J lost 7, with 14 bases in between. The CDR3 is CASSVDGTVGQPQHF. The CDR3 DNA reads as TGTGCCAGCAGCGTAGACGGTACTGTCGGACAGCCCCAGCATTTT.

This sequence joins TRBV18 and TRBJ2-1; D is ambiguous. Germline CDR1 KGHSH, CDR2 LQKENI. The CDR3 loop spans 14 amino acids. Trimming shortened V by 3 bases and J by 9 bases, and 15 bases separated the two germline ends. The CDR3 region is CASSPQRGPSEQFF. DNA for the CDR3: TGTGCCAGCTCACCGCAACGAGGCCCAAGTGAGCAGTTCTTC.

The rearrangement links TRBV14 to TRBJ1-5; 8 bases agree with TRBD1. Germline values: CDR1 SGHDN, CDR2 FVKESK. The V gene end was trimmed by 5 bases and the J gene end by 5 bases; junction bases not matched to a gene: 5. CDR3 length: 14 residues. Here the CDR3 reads CASSDRGRDQPQHF. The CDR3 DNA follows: TGTGCCAGCAGCGACAGGGGTCGCGATCAGCCCCAGCATTTT.

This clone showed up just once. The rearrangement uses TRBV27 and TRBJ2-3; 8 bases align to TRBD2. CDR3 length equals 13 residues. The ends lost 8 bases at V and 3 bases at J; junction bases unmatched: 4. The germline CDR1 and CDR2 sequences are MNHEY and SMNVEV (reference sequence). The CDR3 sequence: CASHTSGTDTQYF. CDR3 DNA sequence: TGTGCCAGCCACACTAGCGGTACAGATACGCAGTATTTT.

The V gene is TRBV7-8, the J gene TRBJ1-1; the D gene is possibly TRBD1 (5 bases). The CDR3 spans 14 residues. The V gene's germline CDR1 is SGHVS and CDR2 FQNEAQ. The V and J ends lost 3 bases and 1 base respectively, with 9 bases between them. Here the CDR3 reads CASSLSTGNTEAFF. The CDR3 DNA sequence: TGTGCCAGCAGCTTGTCCACAGGGAACACTGAAGCTTTCTTT. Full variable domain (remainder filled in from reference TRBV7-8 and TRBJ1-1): GAGVSQSPRYKVAKRGQDVALRCDPISGHVSLFWYQQALGQGPEFLTYFQNEAQLDKSGLPSDRFFAERPEGSVSTLKIQRTQQEDSAVYLCASSLSTGNTEAFFGQGTRLTVV.

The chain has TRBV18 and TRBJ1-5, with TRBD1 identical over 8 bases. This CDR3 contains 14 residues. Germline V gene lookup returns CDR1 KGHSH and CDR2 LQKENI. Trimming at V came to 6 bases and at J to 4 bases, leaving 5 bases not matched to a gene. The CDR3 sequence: CASSRGQGNQPQHF. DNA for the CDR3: TGTGCCAGCTCCCGAGGACAGGGAAATCAGCCCCAGCATTTT.

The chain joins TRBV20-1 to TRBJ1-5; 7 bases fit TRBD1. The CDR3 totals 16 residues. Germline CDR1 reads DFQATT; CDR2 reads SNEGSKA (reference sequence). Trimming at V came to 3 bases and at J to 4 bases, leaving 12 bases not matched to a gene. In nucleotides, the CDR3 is TGCAGTGCTAGTATCCCCACGACAGGGAGGAATCAGCCCCAGCATTTT. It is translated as CSASIPTTGRNQPQHF.

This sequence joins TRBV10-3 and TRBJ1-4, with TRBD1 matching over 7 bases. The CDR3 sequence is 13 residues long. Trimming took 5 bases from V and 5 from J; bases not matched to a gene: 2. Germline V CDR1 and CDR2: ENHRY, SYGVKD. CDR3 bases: TGTGCCATCAGTTCAGGGGGGAATGAAAAACTGTTTTTT. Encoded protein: CAISSGGNEKLFF.

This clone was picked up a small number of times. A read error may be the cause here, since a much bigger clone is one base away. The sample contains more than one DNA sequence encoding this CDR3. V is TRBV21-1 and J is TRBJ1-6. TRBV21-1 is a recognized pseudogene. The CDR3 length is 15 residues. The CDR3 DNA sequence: TGTGCCAGCCGCCCCCCTGGACTGGGGGGCTCACCCCTCCACTTT. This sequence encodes CASRPPGLGGSPLHF.

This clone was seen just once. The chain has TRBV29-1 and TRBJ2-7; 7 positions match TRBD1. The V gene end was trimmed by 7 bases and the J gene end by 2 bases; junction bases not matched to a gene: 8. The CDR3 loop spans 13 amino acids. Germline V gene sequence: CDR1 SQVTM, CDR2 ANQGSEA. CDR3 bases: TGCAGCGCTACAGGGGTCTTCCCCTACGAGCAGTACTTC. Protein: CSATGVFPYEQYF.

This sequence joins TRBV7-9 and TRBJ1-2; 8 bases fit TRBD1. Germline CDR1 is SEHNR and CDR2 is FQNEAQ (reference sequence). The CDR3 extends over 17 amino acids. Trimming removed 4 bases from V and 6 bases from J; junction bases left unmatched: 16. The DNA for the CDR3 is TGTGCCAGCAGCTCACCAGGGGGCCGACAAAGGGTGGATGGCTACACCTTC. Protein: CASSSPGGRQRVDGYTF. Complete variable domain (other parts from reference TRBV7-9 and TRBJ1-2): DTGVSQNPRHKITKRGQNVTFRCDPISEHNRLYWYRQTLGQGPEFLTYFQNEAQLEKSRLLSDRFSAERPKGSFSTLEIQRTEQGDSAMYLCASSSPGGRQRVDGYTFGSGTRLTVV.

CDR3 loop: CASRPRGNTIYF. CDR3 nucleotides: TGTGCCAGCAGGCCCAGAGGAAACACCATATATTTT. The chain recombines TRBV6-6 with TRBJ1-3; D not certain. Germline CDR1 and CDR2: MNHNY and SVGAGI (reference sequence). The CDR3 spans 12 residues. Trimming left V 6 bases short and J 4 bases short, with 7 bases between.

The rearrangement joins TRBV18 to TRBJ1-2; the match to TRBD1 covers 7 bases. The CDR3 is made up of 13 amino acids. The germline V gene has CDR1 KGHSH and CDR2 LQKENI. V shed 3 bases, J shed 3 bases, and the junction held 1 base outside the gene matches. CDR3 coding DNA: TGTGCCAGCTCACCCGACAGGGACTATGGCTACACCTTC. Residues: CASSPDRDYGYTF.

The DNA of the CDR3 is TGTGCCAGCAGCATGGACAGAGGAAGCTCTGGAAACACCATATATTTT. It yields the protein CASSMDRGSSGNTIYF. The V gene is TRBV5-4, the J gene TRBJ1-3; D is possibly TRBD1 (6 bases). The CDR3 runs to 16 residues. CDR1 is SGHNT and CDR2 is YYREEE in the germline V gene (reference sequence). With 4 bases removed from V and 0 bases from J, the gap between germline ends came to 14 bases.